This entry lists 25 T cell receptor beta chains sequenced from one sample in a study of monozygotic twins with inflammatory bowel disease. No DNA is given; TCRdb re-called the 5' RACE reads and lists each CDR3 protein once. The table for this sample gives approximately 160,000 distinct CDR3 sequences. The source material was blood. The receptors were sampled from a human donor with ulcerative colitis or Crohn's disease, or a healthy co-twin of an affected twin (not recorded which).

The rearrangement joins TRBV6-2 or TRBV6-3 to TRBJ2-6; the D call of TRBD1 rests on TCRdb alone, since no DNA is present to check it. Per germline, CDR1 MNHEY and CDR2 SVGEGT. This CDR3 contains 20 residues. The CDR3 reads CASSYTVGQGVGSGANVLTF.

V is TRBV6-5 and J is TRBJ2-5; with no DNA, the TCRdb D assignment of TRBD1 cannot be verified. Germline lookup yields CDR1 MNHEY and CDR2 SVGAGI. The CDR3 is made up of 16 amino acids. CDR3 loop: CASSYSVPGQEETQYF.

The chain combines TRBV28 with TRBJ2-3; TCRdb gives TRBD1 as the D gene, but with no DNA this cannot be confirmed. CDR1 is MDHEN and CDR2 is SYDVKM in the germline V gene. There are 13 residues in the CDR3. CDR3 region: CASSLSGRDTQYF.

CDR3 sequence reads: CASSYGLAAYTDTQYF. The V gene is TRBV11-2, the J gene TRBJ2-3; checking the TCRdb D call of TRBD2 is not possible without DNA. This CDR3 is 16 amino acids long. Germline CDR1 and CDR2: SGHAT and FQNNGV.

The rearrangement uses TRBV12-3 or TRBV12-4 and TRBJ2-2; TCRdb names TRBD2, which stays unverified in the absence of DNA. The CDR3 consists of 16 residues. The CDR3 here is CASSLRTGGGAGELFF.

This sequence joins TRBV30 and TRBJ1-3. The CDR3 has 13 residues. Germline V gene sequence: CDR1 GTSNPN, CDR2 SVGIG (reference sequence). This CDR3 reads CAWSVTTGNTIYF. The full variable domain, completed using reference TRBV30 and TRBJ1-3, is SQTIHQWPATLVQPVGSPLSLECTVEGTSNPNLYWYRQAAGRGLQLLFYSVGIGQISSEVPQNLSASRPQDRQFILSSKKLLLSDSGFYLCAWSVTTGNTIYFGEGSWLTVV.

CDR3 loop: CSAVLQVFSYEQYF. The rearrangement uses TRBV29-1 and TRBJ2-7; the TRBD1 assignment by TCRdb is unverifiable without DNA. The germline V gene has CDR1 SQVTM and CDR2 ANQGSEA. CDR3 length: 14 amino acids.

CDR3 protein: CSVAGTGVKNTEAFF. The J gene is TRBJ1-1, the V gene TRBV29-1; absent DNA, TCRdb's TRBD1 call cannot be checked. Germline loops: CDR1 SQVTM, CDR2 ANQGSEA. CDR3 length: 15 amino acids.

The chain uses TRBV4-3 and TRBJ2-3; TCRdb gives TRBD2 as the D gene, but with no DNA this cannot be confirmed. Germline CDR1 LGHNA, CDR2 YSLEER. This CDR3 has 17 residues. The CDR3 here is CASSQDRLAGASITQYF.

CDR3 region: CATSDLQRDTDTQYF. The chain joins TRBV24-1 to TRBJ2-3. The CDR3 spans 15 residues. Germline V lookup: CDR1 KGHDR, CDR2 SFDVKD.

The chain uses TRBV11-1 and TRBJ1-5; TCRdb gives TRBD1 as the D gene, but with no DNA this cannot be confirmed. The CDR3 extends over 14 amino acids. Per germline, CDR1 SGHAT and CDR2 FQDESV (reference sequence). The CDR3 protein is CASSAAGARQPQHF. Full variable domain (rest looked up from reference TRBV11-1 and TRBJ1-5): EAEVAQSPRYKITEKSQAVAFWCDPISGHATLYWYRQILGQGPELLVQFQDESVVDDSQLPKDRFSAERLKGVDSTLKIQPAELGDSAMYLCASSAAGARQPQHFGDGTRLSIL.

The rearrangement links TRBV7-2 to TRBJ2-4; TCRdb calls TRBD1, which cannot be checked without DNA. The CDR3 spans 14 residues. From germline, CDR1 is SGHTA and CDR2 FQGNSA. This chain's CDR3 is CASSLLQGGNIQYF.

The chain recombines TRBV7-9 with TRBJ1-1. In germline, CDR1 is SEHNR, CDR2 FQNEAQ (reference sequence). This CDR3 region has 14 residues. This chain's CDR3 is CASSLASENPEAFF.

The chain is built from TRBV5-5 and TRBJ2-5; TCRdb's assignment of TRBD1 cannot be checked, as there is no DNA. Germline values: CDR1 SGHKS, CDR2 YYEKEE (reference sequence). This CDR3 is built from 14 residues. The CDR3 here is CASIQLDRAETQYF.

The V and J genes are TRBV11-3 and TRBJ2-7; the D call from TCRdb, TRBD2, cannot be confirmed without DNA. Germline CDR1 SGHNT, CDR2 YENEEA. This CDR3 contains 15 residues. The CDR3 is CASSPGTTRYYEQYF.

V usage is TRBV12-3 or TRBV12-4 and J usage is TRBJ1-5. CDR3 length: 13 amino acids. The CDR3 reads CASSLVGYQPQHF.

This chain uses TRBV5-1 with TRBJ2-3; without DNA, the TCRdb call of TRBD2 cannot be checked. Germline V gene lookup returns CDR1 SGHRS and CDR2 YFSETQ. This CDR3 has 15 residues. The CDR3 protein is CASSLRGGSTDTQYF.

The chain carries TRBV9 and TRBJ2-5; TCRdb returns TRBD1, unconfirmable since there is no DNA. Germline V lookup: CDR1 SGDLS, CDR2 YYNGEE. The CDR3 has 14 amino acids. CDR3 protein: CASSVVGGAETQYF.

The rearrangement joins TRBV11-2 to TRBJ2-5; lacking DNA, the TRBD1 call made by TCRdb goes unchecked. Germline CDR1 is SGHAT and CDR2 is FQNNGV. The CDR3 loop spans 14 amino acids. This chain's CDR3 is CASSPGDRSETQYF.

J is TRBJ2-2 and V is TRBV9; TCRdb calls TRBD2, which cannot be checked without DNA. Germline-derived CDR1 and CDR2 are SGDLS and YYNGEE. The CDR3 has 16 residues. CDR3 region: CASSVEAGAGGGELFF.

The gene calls are TRBV25-1 and TRBJ2-7. This CDR3 spans 13 amino acids. Germline V gene sequence: CDR1 MGHDK, CDR2 SYGVNS. The CDR3 region is CASSERGGPEQYF.

J is TRBJ1-3 and V is TRBV20-1; no DNA is available, so the TRBD1 call from TCRdb remains unchecked. CDR3 length: 16 amino acids. Germline-derived CDR1 and CDR2 are DFQATT and SNEGSKA (reference sequence). The CDR3: CSARDPDGSSGNTIYF.

The chain carries TRBV7-2 and TRBJ2-7; TCRdb proposes TRBD1, but this gene call is untestable without DNA. The CDR3 is made up of 14 amino acids. CDR1 and CDR2 from the germline V gene are SGHTA and FQGNSA. The CDR3 reads CASSLSQVSYEQYF.

This rearrangement joins TRBV7-9 to TRBJ2-2. Germline V lookup: CDR1 SEHNR, CDR2 FQNEAQ (reference sequence). The length of the CDR3 is 14 residues. This CDR3 reads CASRPSDSTGELFF.

The chain is built from TRBV5-5 and TRBJ2-7; TCRdb returns TRBD1, unconfirmable since there is no DNA. The CDR3 runs 16 residues. Germline V CDR1 and CDR2: SGHKS, YYEKEE (reference sequence). CDR3 amino acids: CASSLAEAPAPYEQYF.